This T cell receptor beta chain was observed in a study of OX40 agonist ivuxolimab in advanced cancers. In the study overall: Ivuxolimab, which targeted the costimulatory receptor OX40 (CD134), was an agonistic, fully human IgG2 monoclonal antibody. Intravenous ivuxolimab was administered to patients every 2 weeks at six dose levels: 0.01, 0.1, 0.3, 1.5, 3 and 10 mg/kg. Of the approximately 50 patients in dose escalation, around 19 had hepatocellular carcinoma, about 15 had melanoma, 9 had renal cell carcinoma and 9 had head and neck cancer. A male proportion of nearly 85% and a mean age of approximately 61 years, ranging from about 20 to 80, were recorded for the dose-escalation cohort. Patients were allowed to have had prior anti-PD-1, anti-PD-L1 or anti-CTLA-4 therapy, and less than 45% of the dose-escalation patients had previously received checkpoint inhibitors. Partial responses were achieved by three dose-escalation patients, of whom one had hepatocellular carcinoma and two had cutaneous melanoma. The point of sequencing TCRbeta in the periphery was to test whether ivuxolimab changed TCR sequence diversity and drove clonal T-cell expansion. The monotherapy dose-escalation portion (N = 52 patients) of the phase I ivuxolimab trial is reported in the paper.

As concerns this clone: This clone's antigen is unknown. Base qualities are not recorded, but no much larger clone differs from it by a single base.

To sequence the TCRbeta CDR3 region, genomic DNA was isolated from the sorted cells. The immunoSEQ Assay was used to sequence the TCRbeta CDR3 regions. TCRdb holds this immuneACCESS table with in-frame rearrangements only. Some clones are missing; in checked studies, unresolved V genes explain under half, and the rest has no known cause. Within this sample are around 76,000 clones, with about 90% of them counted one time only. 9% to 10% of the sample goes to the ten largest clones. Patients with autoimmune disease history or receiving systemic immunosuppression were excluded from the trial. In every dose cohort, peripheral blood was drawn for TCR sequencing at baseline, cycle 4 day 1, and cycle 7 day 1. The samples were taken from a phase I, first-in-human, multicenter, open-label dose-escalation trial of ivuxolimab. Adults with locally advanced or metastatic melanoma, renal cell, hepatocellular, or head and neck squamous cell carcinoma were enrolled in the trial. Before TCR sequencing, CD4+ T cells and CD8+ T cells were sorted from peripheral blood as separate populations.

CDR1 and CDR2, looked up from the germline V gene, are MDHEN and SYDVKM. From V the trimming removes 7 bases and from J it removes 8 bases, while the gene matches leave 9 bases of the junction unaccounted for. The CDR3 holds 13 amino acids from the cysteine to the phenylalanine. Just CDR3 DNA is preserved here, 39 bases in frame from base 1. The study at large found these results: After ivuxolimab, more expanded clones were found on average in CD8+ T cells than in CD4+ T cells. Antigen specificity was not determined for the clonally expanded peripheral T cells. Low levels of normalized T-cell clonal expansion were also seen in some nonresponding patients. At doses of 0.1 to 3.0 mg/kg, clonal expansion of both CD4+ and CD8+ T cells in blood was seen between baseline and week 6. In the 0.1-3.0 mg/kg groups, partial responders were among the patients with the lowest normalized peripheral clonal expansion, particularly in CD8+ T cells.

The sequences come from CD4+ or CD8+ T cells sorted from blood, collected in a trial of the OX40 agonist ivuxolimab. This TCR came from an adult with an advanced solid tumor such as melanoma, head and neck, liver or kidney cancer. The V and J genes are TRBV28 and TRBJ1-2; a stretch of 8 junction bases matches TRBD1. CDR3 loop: CASIRDRGSGYTF. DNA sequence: TGTGCCAGCATTCGTGACAGGGGCTCAGGCTACACCTTC.